This T cell receptor (beta chain) appears in the sequencing data of a study of regulatory T cells in long-lasting Graves disease. Whole-study findings and limits: Since the sample size was small, accuracy may have been reduced.

V was trimmed by 3 bases and J by 0 bases, leaving 5 bases between them. This CDR3 is 13 amino acids long. The germline V gene encodes CDR1 DFQATT and CDR2 SNEGSKA (reference sequence). The time point is: persistent/refractory GD, antithyroid drugs over 5 years with positive TRAb. PBMCs provided the RNA from which the TCR library was made. A volume of nine milliliters of peripheral blood was collected in EDTA tubes. Arm-PCR of CDR3 regions and iRepertoire HTBI primers were used to build TCR beta libraries. A single record per CDR3 protein comes from TCRdb applying MiXCR to the multiplex PCR reads. The sample consists of roughly 400,000 distinct CDR3 sequences, approximately 22% of them appearing once. This clonotype was counted between two and nine times. Its cognate antigen is unknown.

The source is a female donor with Graves disease. Sequencing used peripheral blood mononuclear cells (PBMCs), obtained when the disease was refractory, from a patient treated with antithyroid drugs. The chain employs TRBV20-1 and TRBJ2-2; D is unclear. The CDR3 spells CSARPSNTGELFF. CDR3 bases: TGCAGTGCTAGGCCCTCGAACACCGGGGAGCTGTTTTTT.